The source of this TCR beta chain is a study of T cells in localized non-small cell lung cancer. On this clone itself: The antigen is not known.

The method was immunoSEQ multiplex PCR; TCRdb's version includes in-frame clones alone and lacks a portion of them. The sample has 72,000 or so clones, less than 90% seen once. Overall study findings and caveats: Overall survival was longer when the density of T cells in the blood was higher.

CDR3 length equals 18 residues. Germline loops: CDR1 LGHNA, CDR2 YNFKEQ. The junction had 8 bases not matched to a gene; V was cut back by 0 bases and J by 3 bases. The sequence was collected from a male donor aged 60 or over with stage III squamous cell lung carcinoma. The rearrangement joins TRBV4-2 to TRBJ2-2; 9 nucleotides line up with TRBD1. The sequences come from peripheral blood, collected before any cancer treatment. CDR3 coding DNA: TGTGCCAGCAGCCAAGATCAAGGACAGGGGAGTTACACCGGGGAGCTGTTTTTT. Amino acids: CASSQDQGQGSYTGELFF.